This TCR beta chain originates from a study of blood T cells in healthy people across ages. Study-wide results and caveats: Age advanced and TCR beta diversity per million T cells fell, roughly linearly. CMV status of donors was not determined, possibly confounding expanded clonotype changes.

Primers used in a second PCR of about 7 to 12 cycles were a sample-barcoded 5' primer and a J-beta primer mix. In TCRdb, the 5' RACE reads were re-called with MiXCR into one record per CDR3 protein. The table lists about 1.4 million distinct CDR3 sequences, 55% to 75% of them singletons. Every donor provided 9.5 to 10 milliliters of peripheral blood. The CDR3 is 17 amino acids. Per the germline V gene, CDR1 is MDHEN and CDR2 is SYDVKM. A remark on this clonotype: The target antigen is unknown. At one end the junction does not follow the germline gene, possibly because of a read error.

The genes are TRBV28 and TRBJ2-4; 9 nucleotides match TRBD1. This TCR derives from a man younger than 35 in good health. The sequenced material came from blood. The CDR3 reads CASSLAIGQGIKNIRYF. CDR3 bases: TGTGCCAGCAGTTTAGCAATAGGACAGGGGATTAAAAACATTCGGTACTTC.